The present T cell receptor beta chain was sequenced within a study of cytomegalovirus exposure and HLA in healthy donors. Findings and limits, study-wide: With further analysis later on, most CMV-associated TCR beta chains appeared HLA-restricted.

Use of 60 Vbeta and 13 Jbeta primers characterized the PCR. Assay used: immunoSEQ multiplex PCR; TCRdb lists only in-frame clones, some missing. The table lists more than 85,000 clones. With respect to this clone: The antigen remains undetermined.

The CDR3 has 13 amino acids. Trimming left V 6 bases short and J 2 bases short, with 10 bases between. CDR1 and CDR2 (germline): LNHDA, SQIVND (reference sequence). Sample: PBMCs. The TCR sequence derives from a girl under 18 in good health and CMV-seropositive. V usage is TRBV19 and J usage is TRBJ2-5, with D possibly being TRBD1 (6 bases). The CDR3: CASSRDIQETQYF. CDR3 bases: TGTGCCAGTAGCAGGGACATACAAGAGACCCAGTACTTC.